The 9 T cell receptor beta chains below all came from one sample that was sequenced in a study of T cell changes during pregnancy in multiple sclerosis. This table comes from immunoSEQ multiplex PCR, and its TCRdb copy is limited to in-frame clones, with some not included. This sample has around 96,000 clones; nearly 95% occur once, and the top ten carry around 1.7%. Sequenced here: peripheral blood, sampled after pregnancy. These receptors originate from a female donor in good health, enrolled as a control in a pregnancy study.

The chain is built from TRBV5-1 and TRBJ1-1, with 7 bases fitting TRBD1. Germline V gene sequence: CDR1 SGHRS, CDR2 YFSETQ. Losses at the gene ends were 3 bases for V and 4 bases for J; bases not matched to a gene: 21. The length of the CDR3 is 19 residues. The CDR3 protein is CASSSRVNGTARRSTEAFF. CDR3 sequence (DNA): TGCGCCAGCAGCTCTAGGGTGAACGGGACAGCGAGGAGGAGCACTGAAGCTTTCTTT.

A few counts support this clone. V is TRBV30 and J is TRBJ1-1; D call uncertain. The germline V gene encodes CDR1 GTSNPN and CDR2 SVGIG (reference sequence). V dropped 4 bases and J dropped 2 bases, with 17 bases sitting between them. The CDR3 is 15 amino acids. CDR3 in DNA: TGTGCCTGGACTCGTAGTGAGGCGTACAACACTGAAGCTTTCTTT. This gives the protein CAWTRSEAYNTEAFF. Supplemented by reference TRBV30 and TRBJ1-1, the full variable domain reads SQTIHQWPATLVQPVGSPLSLECTVEGTSNPNLYWYRQAAGRGLQLLFYSVGIGQISSEVPQNLSASRPQDRQFILSSKKLLLSDSGFYLCAWTRSEAYNTEAFFGQGTRLTVV.

A single count supports this clone. This chain links TRBV5-1 with TRBJ2-7, with TRBD1 identical over 9 bases. CDR3 length: 15 residues. Germline V gene sequence: CDR1 SGHRS, CDR2 YFSETQ. Losses at the gene ends were 4 bases for V and 2 bases for J; bases not matched to a gene: 7. CDR3 DNA sequence: TGCGCCAGCAGCCTAGGACAGGGGACTACCTACGAGCAGTACTTC. Translation: CASSLGQGTTYEQYF. The full variable domain, completed using reference TRBV5-1 and TRBJ2-7, is KAGVTQTPRYLIKTRGQQVTLSCSPISGHRSVSWYQQTPGQGLQFLFEYFSETQRNKGNFPGRFSGRQFSNSRSEMNVSTLELGDSALYLCASSLGQGTTYEQYFGPGTRLTVT.

The V call is TRBV5-6, the J call TRBJ1-5; 7 bases are a match to TRBD1. The CDR3 loop spans 14 amino acids. The trim removed 5 bases at V and 1 base at J, leaving 3 bases unmatched. Germline CDR1 and CDR2: SGHDT and YYEEEE. CDR3 region: CASSLQGSNQPQHF. The CDR3 coding sequence is TGTGCCAGCAGTCTACAGGGGAGCAATCAGCCCCAGCATTTT.

The chain employs TRBV7-9 and TRBJ2-5; perhaps TRBD2 as D (5 bases). Trimming took off 3 bases at V and 5 bases at J, with 10 bases between the two ends. Germline V CDR1 and CDR2: SEHNR, FQNEAQ (reference sequence). The CDR3 totals 13 residues. The CDR3 loop reads CASSFSRGETQYF. CDR3 sequence (DNA): TGTGCCAGCAGCTTCTCTAGAGGGGAGACCCAGTACTTC.

Only one count was recorded for this clone. J is TRBJ1-3 and V is TRBV5-1; 10 bases map to TRBD1. The ends lost 4 bases at V and 1 base at J; junction bases unmatched: 8. CDR1 and CDR2 from the germline V gene are SGHRS and YFSETQ. The CDR3 contains 17 residues. CDR3 residues: CASSLSRQGASGNTIYF. CDR3 DNA: TGCGCCAGCAGCCTGAGCCGACAGGGGGCATCTGGAAACACCATATATTTT.

The genes are TRBV7-9 and TRBJ2-1, with 8 bases that match TRBD2. Unmatched junction bases numbered 10, after V lost 5 bases and J lost 7 bases. CDR3 length: 15 residues. Germline V gene sequence: CDR1 SEHNR, CDR2 FQNEAQ (reference sequence). The CDR3: CASSRDGRANNEQFF. CDR3 sequence (DNA): TGTGCCAGCAGCCGTGACGGGAGGGCCAATAATGAGCAGTTCTTC.

This chain connects TRBV4-1 to TRBJ1-2; possibly TRBD1 for D (6 bases). Germline V gene lookup returns CDR1 MGHRA and CDR2 YSYEKL. The CDR3 consists of 15 residues. Trimming left V 4 bases short and J 2 bases short, with 14 bases between. The DNA of the CDR3 is TGCGCCAGCAGCCCATGGAGGGGGGGCAACTATGGCTACACCTTC. Its protein product is CASSPWRGGNYGYTF.

The chain links TRBV7-6 to TRBJ2-2; D may be TRBD2 (6 bases). Germline V CDR1 and CDR2: SGHVS, FNYEAQ. This CDR3 is 15 amino acids long. The V end lost 5 bases, the J end lost 4 bases, and 14 bases lay between the germline ends. CDR3 DNA: TGTGCCAGCAGCCCCGCGGGACTCTTCACCGGGGAGCTGTTTTTT. This translates into CASSPAGLFTGELFF.